A selection of T cell receptor beta chains follows, all from one sample in a study of early T cells in non-severe SARS-CoV-2 infection. Using its own MiXCR run on the 5' RACE reads, TCRdb lists one record per CDR3 protein. The repertoire holds some 70,000 distinct CDR3 sequences, with over 9% as singletons. The sample consisted of whole blood. Receptors were obtained from an adult who was a healthcare worker with PCR-confirmed SARS-CoV-2 infection or an uninfected control (not recorded which). Each CDR3 is given with its conserved first and last residue. The order of the fields is J gene, D gene, clone size, V gene, CDR3 protein, CDR3 DNA. D genes are given only for firm matches. Not every row has a clone size; where given, it reads once, few, many or a size class.

>TRBJ2-4|NA|many|TRBV10-3
CAIRPHGEDKNIQYF
TGTGCCATCAGGCCCCACGGGGAGGACAAAAACATTCAGTACTTC
>TRBJ2-7|NA|many|TRBV7-2
CASSLGAKQYF
TGTGCCAGCAGCTTGGGGGCAAAGCAGTACTTC
>TRBJ2-7|NA|few|TRBV5-1
CASSSSRDIYEQYF
TGCGCCAGCAGCTCGTCCCGGGACATCTACGAGCAGTACTTC
>TRBJ2-7|TRBD2|NA|TRBV28
CASNTVGGGPRYEQYF
TGTGCCAGCAACACCGTCGGGGGAGGGCCTAGGTACGAGCAGTACTTC
>TRBJ2-5|NA|many|TRBV2
CASNPDPAKGETQYF
TGTGCCAGCAACCCCGACCCGGCGAAGGGAGAGACCCAGTACTTC
>TRBJ1-3|NA|few|TRBV28
CASSSPGLSGNTIYF
TGTGCCAGCAGTTCCCCGGGACTCTCTGGAAACACCATATATTTT
>TRBJ1-4|NA|many|TRBV7-9
CASSPSGKKLFF
TGTGCCAGCAGCCCATCAGGGAAAAAACTGTTTTTT
>TRBJ2-6|NA|many|TRBV30
CAWSPSGANVLTF
TGTGCCTGGAGCCCGTCGGGGGCCAACGTCCTGACTTTC
>TRBJ2-3|NA|NA|TRBV20-1
CSATSGGRTDTQYF
TGCAGTGCTACAAGCGGAGGGAGGACAGATACGCAGTATTTT
>TRBJ1-1|NA|NA|TRBV29-1
CSADPGRNTEAFF
TGCAGCGCCGACCCAGGGAGGAACACTGAAGCTTTCTTT
>TRBJ1-4|TRBD1|many|TRBV5-1
CASSFLTGNEKLFF
TGCGCCAGCTCCTTTTTGACAGGGAATGAAAAACTGTTTTTT
>TRBJ2-7|NA|many|TRBV20-1
CSARKRGSIYEQYF
TGCAGTGCACGAAAAAGGGGCAGTATCTACGAGCAGTACTTC
>TRBJ2-1|NA|NA|TRBV29-1
CSVEVGLTGNEQFF
TGCAGCGTTGAAGTGGGGCTAACTGGGAATGAGCAGTTCTTC
>TRBJ2-5|NA|NA|TRBV27
CASRAAAFETLYF
TGTGCCAGCAGGGCTGCCGCCTTCGAGACCCTGTACTTC
>TRBJ1-1|NA|NA|TRBV12-2
CASRLKGYWDTEAFF
TGTGCAAGTCGCTTAAAAGGGTACTGGGACACTGAAGCTTTCTTT
>TRBJ2-3|NA|few|TRBV29-1
CSVAGTGGTDTQYF
TGCAGCGTAGCCGGGACTGGGGGCACAGATACGCAGTATTTT
>TRBJ2-7|NA|many|TRBV29-1
CSATEGSEQYF
TGCAGCGCAACCGAGGGGTCCGAGCAGTACTTC
>TRBJ2-5|TRBD1|many|TRBV28
CASTPSGTGGEETQYF
TGTGCCAGCACCCCGTCCGGGACAGGGGGCGAAGAGACCCAGTACTTC
>TRBJ2-5|NA|few|TRBV29-1
CSVEDRGRGKYQETQYF
TGCAGCGTTGAAGATCGGGGGAGAGGGAAATACCAAGAGACCCAGTACTTC
>TRBJ1-6|NA|few|TRBV20-1
CSARMGSNSPLHF
TGCAGTGCTAGAATGGGCAGTAATTCACCCCTCCACTTT
>TRBJ2-2|NA|NA|TRBV29-1
CSVPQVTGELFF
TGCAGCGTTCCACAGGTCACCGGGGAGCTGTTTTTT
>TRBJ1-5|NA|few|TRBV30
CAWSVSGGPNQPQHF
TGTGCCTGGAGTGTAAGCGGGGGGCCGAATCAGCCCCAGCATTTT
>TRBJ2-7|TRBD1|NA|TRBV11-2
CASSLSTGGWYEQYF
TGTGCCAGCAGCTTAAGTACAGGGGGCTGGTACGAGCAGTACTTC
>TRBJ2-5|NA|NA|TRBV20-1
CSASDYRRSAQYF
TGCAGTGCTTCGGACTATCGGCGGTCGGCCCAGTACTTC
>TRBJ2-1|TRBD2|NA|TRBV28
CASSLQAGGLNEQFF
TGTGCCAGCAGTCTTCAGGCGGGAGGGCTAAATGAGCAGTTCTTC
>TRBJ2-3|NA|many|TRBV3-1
CASSQLRERDGDTQYF
TGTGCCAGCAGCCAGCTCCGGGAGAGAGACGGGGATACGCAGTATTTT
>TRBJ2-2|NA|NA|TRBV7-6
CASSLFGSNTGELFF
TGTGCCAGCAGCCTCTTCGGATCGAACACCGGGGAGCTGTTTTTT
>TRBJ1-2|NA|many|TRBV14
CASSQQHYGYTF
TGTGCCAGCAGCCAGCAGCACTATGGCTACACCTTC
>TRBJ1-1|NA|NA|TRBV2
CASSDLKNTEAFF
TGTGCCAGCAGTGATTTGAAGAACACTGAAGCTTTCTTT
>TRBJ2-3|NA|NA|TRBV7-2
CASNLGGTQYF
TGTGCCAGCAATCTAGGGGGTACGCAGTATTTT
>TRBJ2-5|TRBD2|NA|TRBV4-2
CASSQAVGTSGQETQYF
TGTGCCAGCAGCCAGGCCGTAGGAACTAGCGGCCAAGAGACCCAGTACTTC
>TRBJ2-7|NA|NA|TRBV11-2
CASSSYRGHEQYF
TGTGCCAGCAGCTCCTACCGGGGCCACGAGCAGTACTTC
>TRBJ2-7|TRBD2|medium-sized|TRBV28
CASSSTLGLAVEQYF
TGTGCCAGCAGTTCTACACTAGGACTAGCGGTCGAGCAGTACTTC
>TRBJ1-2|NA|many|TRBV9
CASSVGQGYDYGYTF
TGTGCCAGCAGCGTAGGGCAGGGCTATGACTATGGCTACACCTTC
>TRBJ2-1|TRBD2|few|TRBV2
CASRREGNEQFF
TGTGCCAGCAGGCGGGAGGGCAATGAGCAGTTCTTC
>TRBJ1-1|NA|few|TRBV12-3/TRBV12-4
CASSFVTLERGPEAFF
TGTGCCAGCAGTTTCGTGACTCTAGAGCGAGGACCTGAAGCTTTCTTT
>TRBJ1-1|NA|NA|TRBV28
CATLGMNTEAFF
TGTGCCACCCTCGGGATGAACACTGAAGCTTTCTTT
>TRBJ2-7|NA|NA|TRBV2
CANSAGPAYEQYF
TGTGCCAACAGTGCGGGACCGGCCTACGAGCAGTACTTC
>TRBJ2-7|TRBD1|NA|TRBV20-1
CSALQGSYEQYF
TGCAGTGCCTTACAGGGGAGCTACGAGCAGTACTTC
>TRBJ2-7|NA|few|TRBV20-1
CSARKEAPNEQYF
TGCAGTGCTAGAAAGGAGGCCCCTAATGAGCAGTACTTC
>TRBJ2-5|NA|NA|TRBV18
CASSPFGGAETQYF
TGTGCCAGCTCACCTTTCGGGGGAGCGGAGACCCAGTACTTC
>TRBJ2-1|TRBD2|many|TRBV20-1
CSARVGTSAYNEQFF
TGCAGTGCTAGAGTAGGGACTAGCGCTTACAATGAGCAGTTCTTC
>TRBJ2-7|NA|NA|TRBV28
CASSLFRDPYEQYF
TGTGCCAGCAGTTTATTCAGGGACCCCTACGAGCAGTACTTC